This T cell receptor beta chain came from a study of vaccination effects on CD4 cells after COVID-19. Germline CDR1 reads SGHRS; CDR2 reads YFSETQ. Unmatched junction bases numbered 4, after V lost 0 bases and J lost 2 bases. CDR3 size: 16 residues. After expansion with viral peptide pools in the ViraFEST assay, antigen-specific CD4+ T cells were sequenced. Researchers isolated CD4+ T cells once roughly nine days of culture had elapsed. This clone was recorded once. Its antigen is as yet unknown. Some clones are missing from TCRdb's copy, which holds only in-frame ones; the method was immunoSEQ multiplex PCR. The repertoire consists of around 30,000 clones, with approximately 68% occurring once and the leading ten covering 25% to 30%.

The sequenced sample was CD4+ T cells from PBMCs cultured with HCoV-229E spike peptides, obtained before COVID-19 vaccination. The V gene is TRBV5-1, the J gene TRBJ2-3, with 9 positions matching TRBD2. The receptor was derived from a human donor who received a COVID-19 vaccine. Here the CDR3 DNA reads TGCGCCAGCAGCTTGGGAGCGGGGGGCCTCACAGATACGCAGTATTTT. It codes for CASSLGAGGLTDTQYF.